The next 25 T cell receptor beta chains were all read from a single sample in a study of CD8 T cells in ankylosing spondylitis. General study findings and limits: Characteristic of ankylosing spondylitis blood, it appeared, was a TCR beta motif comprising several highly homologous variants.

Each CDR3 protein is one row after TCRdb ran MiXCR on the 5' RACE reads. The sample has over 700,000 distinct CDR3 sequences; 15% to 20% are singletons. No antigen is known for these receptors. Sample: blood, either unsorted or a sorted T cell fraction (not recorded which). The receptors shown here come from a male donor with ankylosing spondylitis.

CDR3 sequence: CASNPPTGYEQYF. The CDR3 nucleotides are TGTGCCAGCAACCCACCGACAGGCTACGAGCAGTACTTC. The chain joins TRBV6-2 or TRBV6-3 to TRBJ2-7; perhaps TRBD1 as D (6 bases). Germline CDR1 is MNHEY and CDR2 is SVGEGT. This CDR3 spans 13 amino acids. The V and J ends lost 7 bases and 3 bases respectively, with 13 bases between them.

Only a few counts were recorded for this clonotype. Here the CDR3 reads CASSPTVDFQETQYF. The CDR3 DNA reads as TGTGCCAGCAGCCCGACAGTTGACTTCCAAGAGACCCAGTACTTC. The gene calls are TRBV3-1 and TRBJ2-5; weak D call: TRBD1 (5 bases). Germline V gives CDR1 LGHDT, CDR2 YNNKEL (reference sequence). V was clipped by 4 bases and J by 1 base, with 13 bases between them. The CDR3 has 15 amino acids.

The CDR3 sequence is CSARDRTSGRNPYNEQFF. The CDR3 nucleotides are TGCAGTGCTAGAGATCGAACTAGCGGGAGGAACCCCTACAATGAGCAGTTCTTC. This chain joins TRBV20-1 and TRBJ2-1, with 12 nucleotides matching TRBD2. The CDR3 extends over 18 amino acids. In germline, CDR1 is DFQATT, CDR2 SNEGSKA (reference sequence). Trimming took 0 bases from V and 2 from J; bases not matched to a gene: 8.

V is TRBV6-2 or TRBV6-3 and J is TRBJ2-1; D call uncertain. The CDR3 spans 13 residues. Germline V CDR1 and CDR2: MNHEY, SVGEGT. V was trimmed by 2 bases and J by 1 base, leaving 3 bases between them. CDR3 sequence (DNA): TGTGCCAGCAGTTACAGATCCTACAATGAGCAGTTCTTC. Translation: CASSYRSYNEQFF.

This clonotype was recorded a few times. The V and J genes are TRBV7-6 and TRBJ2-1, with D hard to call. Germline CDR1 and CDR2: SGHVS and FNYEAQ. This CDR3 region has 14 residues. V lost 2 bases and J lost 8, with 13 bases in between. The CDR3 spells CASSLWAQLDEQFF. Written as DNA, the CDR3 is TGTGCCAGCAGCTTATGGGCCCAGCTGGATGAGCAGTTCTTC.

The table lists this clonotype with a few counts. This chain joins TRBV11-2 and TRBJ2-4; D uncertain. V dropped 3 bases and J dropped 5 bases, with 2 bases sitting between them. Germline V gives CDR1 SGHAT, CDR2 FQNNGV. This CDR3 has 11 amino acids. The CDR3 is CASSFQNIQYF. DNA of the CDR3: TGTGCCAGCAGCTTCCAAAACATTCAGTACTTC.

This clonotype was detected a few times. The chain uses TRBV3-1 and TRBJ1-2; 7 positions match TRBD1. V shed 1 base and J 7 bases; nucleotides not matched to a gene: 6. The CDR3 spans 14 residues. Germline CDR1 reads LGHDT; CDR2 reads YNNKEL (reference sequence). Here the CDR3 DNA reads TGTGCCAGCAGCCAAGTGACAGGGAATGGTGGCTACACCTTC. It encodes CASSQVTGNGGYTF.

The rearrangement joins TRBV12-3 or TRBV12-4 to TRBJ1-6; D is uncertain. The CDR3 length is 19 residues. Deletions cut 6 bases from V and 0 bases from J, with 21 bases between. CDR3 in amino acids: CASRTPRAEASSYNSPLHF. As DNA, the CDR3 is TGTGCCAGCAGAACTCCCCGGGCGGAGGCAAGCTCCTATAATTCACCCCTCCACTTT.

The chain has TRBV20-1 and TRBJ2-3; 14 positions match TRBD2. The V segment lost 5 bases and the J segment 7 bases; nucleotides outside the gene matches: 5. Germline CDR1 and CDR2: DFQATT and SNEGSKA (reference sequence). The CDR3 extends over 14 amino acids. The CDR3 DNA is TGCAGTGCTGCGACTAGCGGGGGGGCAAATACGCAGTATTTT. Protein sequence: CSAATSGGANTQYF.

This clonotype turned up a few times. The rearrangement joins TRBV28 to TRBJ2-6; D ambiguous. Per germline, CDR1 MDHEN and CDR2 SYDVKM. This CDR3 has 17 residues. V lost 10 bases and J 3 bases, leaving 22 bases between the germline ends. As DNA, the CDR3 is TGTGCCACCCGACCAGAGGCAGGACGGCTTGGGGCCAACGTCCTGACTTTC. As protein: CATRPEAGRLGANVLTF.

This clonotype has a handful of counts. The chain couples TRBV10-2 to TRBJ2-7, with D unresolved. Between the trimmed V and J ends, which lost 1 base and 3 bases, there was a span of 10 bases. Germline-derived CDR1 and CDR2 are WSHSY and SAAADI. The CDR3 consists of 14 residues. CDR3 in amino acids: CASSEWAGDYEQYF. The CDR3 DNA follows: TGCGCCAGCAGTGAGTGGGCAGGTGACTACGAGCAGTACTTC.

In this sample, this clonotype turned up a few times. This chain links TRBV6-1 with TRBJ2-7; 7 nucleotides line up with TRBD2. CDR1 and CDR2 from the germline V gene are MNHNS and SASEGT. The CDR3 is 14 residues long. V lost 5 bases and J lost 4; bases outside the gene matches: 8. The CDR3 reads CASSLADRGYEQYF. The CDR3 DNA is TGTGCCAGCAGTCTAGCGGACCGAGGGTACGAGCAGTACTTC.

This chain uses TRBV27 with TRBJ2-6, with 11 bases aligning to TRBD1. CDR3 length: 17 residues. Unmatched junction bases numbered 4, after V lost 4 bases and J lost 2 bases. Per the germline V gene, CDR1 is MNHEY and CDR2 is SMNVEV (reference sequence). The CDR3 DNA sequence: TGTGCCAGCAGTTGGGACAGGGGGTACGCTGGGGCCAACGTCCTGACTTTC. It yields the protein CASSWDRGYAGANVLTF.

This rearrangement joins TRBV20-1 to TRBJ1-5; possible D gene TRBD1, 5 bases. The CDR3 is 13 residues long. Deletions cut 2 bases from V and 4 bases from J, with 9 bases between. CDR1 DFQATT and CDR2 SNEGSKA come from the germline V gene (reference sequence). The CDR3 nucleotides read TGCAGTGCTAGACCTCCAGGGAATCAGCCCCAGCATTTT. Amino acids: CSARPPGNQPQHF.

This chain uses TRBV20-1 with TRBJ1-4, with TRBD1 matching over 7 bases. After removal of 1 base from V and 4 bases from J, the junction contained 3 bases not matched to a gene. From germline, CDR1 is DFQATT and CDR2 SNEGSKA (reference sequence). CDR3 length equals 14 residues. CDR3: CSARAGGVNEKLFF. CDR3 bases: TGCAGTGCTAGAGCAGGGGGGGTTAATGAAAAACTGTTTTTT.

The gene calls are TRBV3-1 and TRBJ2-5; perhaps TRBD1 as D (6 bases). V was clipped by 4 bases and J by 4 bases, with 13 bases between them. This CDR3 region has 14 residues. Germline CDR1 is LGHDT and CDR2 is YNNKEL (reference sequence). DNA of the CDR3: TGTGCCAGCAGCCCGGGACACCCCGGAGAGACCCAGTACTTC. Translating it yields CASSPGHPGETQYF.

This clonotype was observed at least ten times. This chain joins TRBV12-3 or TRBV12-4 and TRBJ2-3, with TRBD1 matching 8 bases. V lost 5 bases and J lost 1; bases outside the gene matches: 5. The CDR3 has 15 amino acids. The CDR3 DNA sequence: TGTGCCAGCAGTCAACCGGGACAGGGCACAGATACGCAGTATTTT. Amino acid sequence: CASSQPGQGTDTQYF.

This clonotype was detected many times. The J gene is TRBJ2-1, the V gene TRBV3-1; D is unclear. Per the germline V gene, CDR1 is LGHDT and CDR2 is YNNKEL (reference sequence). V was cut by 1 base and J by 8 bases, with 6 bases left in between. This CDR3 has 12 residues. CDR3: CASSQGKDEQFF. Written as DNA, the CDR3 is TGTGCCAGCAGCCAAGGGAAGGATGAGCAGTTCTTC.

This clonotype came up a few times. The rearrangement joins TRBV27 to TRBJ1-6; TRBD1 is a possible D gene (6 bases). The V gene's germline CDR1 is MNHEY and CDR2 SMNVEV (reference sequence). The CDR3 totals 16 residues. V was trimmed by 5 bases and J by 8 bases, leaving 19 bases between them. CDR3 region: CASSPTGNKRYSPLHF. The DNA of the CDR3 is TGTGCCAGCAGTCCTACAGGGAACAAGAGGTATTCACCCCTCCACTTT.

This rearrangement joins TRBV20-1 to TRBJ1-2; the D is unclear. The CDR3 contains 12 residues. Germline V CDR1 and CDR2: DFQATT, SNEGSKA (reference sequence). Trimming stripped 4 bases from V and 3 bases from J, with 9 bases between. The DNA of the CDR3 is TGCAGTGCTATATCGGGGTACTATGGCTACACCTTC. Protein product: CSAISGYYGYTF.

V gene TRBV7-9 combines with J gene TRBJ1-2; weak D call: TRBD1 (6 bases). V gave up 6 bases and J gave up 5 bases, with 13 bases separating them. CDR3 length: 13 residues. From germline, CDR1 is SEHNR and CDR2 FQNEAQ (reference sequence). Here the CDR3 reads CASSHDGQYGYTF. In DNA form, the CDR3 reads TGTGCCAGCAGTCACGACGGACAGTATGGCTACACCTTC.

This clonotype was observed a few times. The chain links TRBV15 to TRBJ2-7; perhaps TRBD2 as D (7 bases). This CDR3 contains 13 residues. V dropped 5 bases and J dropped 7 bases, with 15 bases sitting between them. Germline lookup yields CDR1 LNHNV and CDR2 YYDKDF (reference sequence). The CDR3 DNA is TGTGCCACCAGCGCCAAGGGGGGGTTTGAGCAGTACTTC. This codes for CATSAKGGFEQYF.

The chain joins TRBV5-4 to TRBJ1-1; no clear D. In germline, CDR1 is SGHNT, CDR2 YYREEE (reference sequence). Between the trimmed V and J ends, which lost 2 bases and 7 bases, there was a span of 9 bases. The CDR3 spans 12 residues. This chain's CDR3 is CASSFARGEAFF. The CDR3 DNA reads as TGTGCCAGCAGCTTCGCCCGGGGTGAAGCTTTCTTT. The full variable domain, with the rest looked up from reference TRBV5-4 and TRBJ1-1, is ETGVTQSPTHLIKTRGQQVTLRCSSQSGHNTVSWYQQALGQGPQFIFQYYREEENGRGNFPPRFSGLQFPNYSSELNVNALELDDSALYLCASSFARGEAFFGQGTRLTVV.

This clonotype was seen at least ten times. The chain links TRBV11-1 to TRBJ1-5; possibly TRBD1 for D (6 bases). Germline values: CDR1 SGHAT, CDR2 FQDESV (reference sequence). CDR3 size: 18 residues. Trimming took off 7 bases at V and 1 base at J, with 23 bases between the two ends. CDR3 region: CASTQPWAGELSNQPQHF. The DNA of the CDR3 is TGTGCCAGCACCCAACCCTGGGCAGGGGAGTTAAGCAATCAGCCCCAGCATTTT.

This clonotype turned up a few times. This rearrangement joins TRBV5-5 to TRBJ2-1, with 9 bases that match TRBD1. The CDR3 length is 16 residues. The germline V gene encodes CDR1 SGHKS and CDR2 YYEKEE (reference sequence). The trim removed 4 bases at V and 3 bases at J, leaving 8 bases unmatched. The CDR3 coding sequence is TGTGCCAGCAGCCTCGCCGGGACAGGGCTCTACAATGAGCAGTTCTTC. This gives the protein CASSLAGTGLYNEQFF.